This record concerns one TCR beta chain sequence. Its antigen is not identified. The junction had 5 bases not matched to a gene; V was cut back by 0 bases and J by 5 bases. The length of the CDR3 is 15 residues. Germline assignment: CDR1 SGHRS and CDR2 YFSETQ. Sequenced by immunoSEQ multiplex PCR; TCRdb stores in-frame clones only, minus some. The sample lists roughly 40,000 clones; around 95% were seen once. These data belong to a study of Tregs in tolerant kidney transplant recipients. Overall study: Antibodies separated recipient from donor cells.

Study findings and constraints: Tregs expanded with activated donor B cells seemed most donor-specific. No direct test of biological reproducibility was done here.

The receptor's source is a human donor in good health. The specimen was Tregs from blood cultured with allogeneic cells. The chain recombines TRBV5-1 with TRBJ2-5, with 9 bases aligning to TRBD1. Here the CDR3 DNA reads TGCGCCAGCAGCTTGGACGGGACAGGGCTCGAGACCCAGTACTTC. Its protein product is CASSLDGTGLETQYF.